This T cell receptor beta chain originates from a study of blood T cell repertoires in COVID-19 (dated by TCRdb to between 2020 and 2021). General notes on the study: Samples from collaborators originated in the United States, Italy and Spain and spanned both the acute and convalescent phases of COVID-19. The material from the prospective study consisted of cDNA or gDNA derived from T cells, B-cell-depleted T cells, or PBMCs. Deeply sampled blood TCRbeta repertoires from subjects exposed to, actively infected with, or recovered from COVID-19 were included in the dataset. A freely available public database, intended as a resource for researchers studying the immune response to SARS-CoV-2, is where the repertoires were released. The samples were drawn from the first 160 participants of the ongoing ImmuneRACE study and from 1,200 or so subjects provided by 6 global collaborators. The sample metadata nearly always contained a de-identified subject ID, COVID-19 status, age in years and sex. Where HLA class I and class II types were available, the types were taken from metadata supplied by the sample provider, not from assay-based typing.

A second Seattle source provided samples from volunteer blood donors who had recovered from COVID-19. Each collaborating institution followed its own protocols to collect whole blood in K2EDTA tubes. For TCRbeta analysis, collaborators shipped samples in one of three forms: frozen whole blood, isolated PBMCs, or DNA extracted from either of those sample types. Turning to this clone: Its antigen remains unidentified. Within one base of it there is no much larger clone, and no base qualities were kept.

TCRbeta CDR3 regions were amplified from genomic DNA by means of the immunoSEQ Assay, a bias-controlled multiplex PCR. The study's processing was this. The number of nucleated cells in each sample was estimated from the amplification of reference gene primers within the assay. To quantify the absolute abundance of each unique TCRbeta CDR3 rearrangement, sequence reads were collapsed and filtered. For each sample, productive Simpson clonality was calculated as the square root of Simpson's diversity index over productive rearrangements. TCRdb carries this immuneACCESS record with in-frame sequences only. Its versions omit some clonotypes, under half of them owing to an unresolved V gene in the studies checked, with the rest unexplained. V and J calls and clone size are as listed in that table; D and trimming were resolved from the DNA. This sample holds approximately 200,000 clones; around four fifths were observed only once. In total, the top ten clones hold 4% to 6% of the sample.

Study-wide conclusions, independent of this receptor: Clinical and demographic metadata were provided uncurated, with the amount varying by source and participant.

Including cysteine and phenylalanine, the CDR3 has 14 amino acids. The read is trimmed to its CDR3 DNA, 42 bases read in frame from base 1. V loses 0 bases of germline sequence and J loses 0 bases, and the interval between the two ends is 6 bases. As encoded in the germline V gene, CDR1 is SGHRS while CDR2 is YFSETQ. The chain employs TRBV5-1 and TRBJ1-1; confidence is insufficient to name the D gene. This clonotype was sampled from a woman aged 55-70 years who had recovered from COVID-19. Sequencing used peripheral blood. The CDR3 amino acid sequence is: CASSLAAMNTEAFF. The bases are TGCGCCAGCAGCTTGGCAGCGATGAACACTGAAGCTTTCTTT.